The entry below gives a single T cell receptor beta chain sequence along with its context. This clonotype was seen a few times. Its antigen is not yet known. Base qualities are not at hand, and no much larger clone is one base apart. V and J lose 8 bases and 7 bases, and a span of 36 bases separates them. Spanning cysteine to phenylalanine, the CDR3 consists of 20 amino acids. The DNA shown is the 60-base CDR3, in frame from base 1. CDR1 and CDR2 are drawn from the germline V gene: MDHEN, SYDVKM. The data stem from a study of T cells in Graves' hyperthyroidism and ophthalmopathy (dated 2019 in TCRdb). Describing the broader study: Peripheral blood was collected at initial diagnosis, before any treatment. A discovery cohort of about a hundred patients, roughly 45 with Graves' ophthalmopathy and 57 with stable Graves' hyperthyroidism, was used to find distinguishing TCR V-J signatures. Prospective prediction of ophthalmopathy was tested in an independent validation cohort of about 19 hyperthyroidism patients and 15 to 17 patients who later progressed to ophthalmopathy. The roughly 94 discovery patients were randomly split 7:3 into training and test sets. In addition, the study compared T-cell repertoires in thyroid tissue and in blood from several Graves' hyperthyroidism patients. After sampling, hyperthyroidism patients received methimazole starting at 30 mg daily, and ophthalmopathy patients received high-dose intravenous methylprednisolone. The paper reports TCR Vbeta CDR3 sequencing of more than 120 peripheral blood samples: some 44 ophthalmopathy, roughly 74 hyperthyroidism and some 17 progressor patients. Study-level results and caveats: A 13 V-J signature model separated ophthalmopathy from stable hyperthyroidism, with approximately 87% sensitivity and approximately 81% specificity in cross-validation and 80%/75% in testing. In validation, progression to ophthalmopathy was predicted by the model with 65% to 71% sensitivity and 72.22% specificity, a median of roughly 6 months before onset. Sample size was not statistically predetermined, and investigators were not blinded to group allocation. Blood samples also contained most of the expanded thyroid clonotypes (frequency above 0.001), which suggests that blood repertoires may reflect thyroid immune responses.

The TCR beta CDR3 regions were amplified from RNA transcripts. The first round of RT-PCR for the TCR CDR3 was performed with the HTBI primer set and the Qiagen OneStep RT-PCR kit. Libraries were constructed in a second round of multiplex PCR, after which size selection and purification were performed. The libraries were sequenced on an Illumina HiSeq2000 using paired-end 100 bp reads. The authors' analysis ran thus. Raw data were processed with SOAPnuke, discarding reads with adapters, uncalled bases, mean Phred below 15, or no exact constant-primer or identifier match. High-quality paired reads were merged with COPE v1.2.5, and unique nucleotide sequences were defined as clonotypes. MiTCR v1.1 was used to align the clonotypes against IMGT TRBV, TRBD and TRBJ reference segments. The analysis included only V-J combinations with a frequency above 0.0001, which together covered around 99% of the repertoires. The TCS score was defined as the ratio of F50 (clonal expansion) to E x V (chaos), calculated using BLOSUM62-based TCRdist between CDR3 peptides within each V-J. Welch's t-statistics and random forest reduced 500 to 550 V-J features to 13, which were used in a naive Bayes classifier (R e1071). Through fastp at Q25 and MiXCR, TCRdb rebuilt clones from the public reads, retaining in-frame beta chains. Every entry covers one CDR3 protein and lists the most common genes and DNA from its rows. What appears here as the V and J calls and clone size reflects TCRdb's work, not the paper's. This sample holds approximately 370,000 distinct CDR3 sequences; 14% to 15% were observed only once. Around a third of the sample comes from the top ten.

Graves' hyperthyroidism was defined as stable when no progression to ophthalmopathy occurred over 18 months of follow-up. Hyperthyroidism patients were newly diagnosed, with disease duration under 2 months, and aged 18 to 65 years. Patients with uncontrolled infections, other autoimmune diseases, pregnancy or lactation were excluded. Diagnoses were based on clinical symptoms, serum thyroxine and TRAb, thyroid ultrasound and orbital computed tomography. Ficoll-Paque density gradient centrifugation was used to isolate PBMCs from approximately 10 ml of fresh peripheral blood. Total RNA was extracted using Trizol reagent, and RNA quality was assessed on an Agilent 2100 Bioanalyzer.

Sequenced sample: blood. The chain is encoded by TRBV28 joined to TRBJ1-3, and TRBD1 may be the D gene, going by 6 matching bases. The receptor comes from a woman in her twenties or thirties with Graves' hyperthyroidism. In nucleotides, the sequence is TGTGCCAGCGAACGCCACCCCCCGGGGCCGGGGGGCAGATCGTGGAACACCATATATTTT. This is translated as CASERHPPGPGGRSWNTIYF.